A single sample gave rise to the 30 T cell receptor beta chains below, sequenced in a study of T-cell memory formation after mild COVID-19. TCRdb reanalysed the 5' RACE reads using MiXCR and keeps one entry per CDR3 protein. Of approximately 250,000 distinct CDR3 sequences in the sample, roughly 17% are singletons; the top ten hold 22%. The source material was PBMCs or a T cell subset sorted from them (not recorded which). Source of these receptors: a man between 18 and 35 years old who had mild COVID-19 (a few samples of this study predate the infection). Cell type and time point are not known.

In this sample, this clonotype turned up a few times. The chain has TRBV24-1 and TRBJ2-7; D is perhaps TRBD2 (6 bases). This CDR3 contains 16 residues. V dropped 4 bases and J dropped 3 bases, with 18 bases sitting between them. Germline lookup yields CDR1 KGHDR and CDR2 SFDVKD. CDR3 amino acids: CATSEVGATAGYEQYV. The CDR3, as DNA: TGTGCCACCAGTGAAGTTGGGGCGACAGCGGGCTACGAGCAGTACGTC.

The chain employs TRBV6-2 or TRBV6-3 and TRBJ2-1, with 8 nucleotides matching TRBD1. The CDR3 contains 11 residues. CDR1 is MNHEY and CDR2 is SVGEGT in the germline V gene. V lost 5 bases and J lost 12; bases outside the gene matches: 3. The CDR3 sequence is CASSPGTGQFF. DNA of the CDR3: TGTGCCAGCAGTCCAGGGACAGGGCAGTTCTTC.

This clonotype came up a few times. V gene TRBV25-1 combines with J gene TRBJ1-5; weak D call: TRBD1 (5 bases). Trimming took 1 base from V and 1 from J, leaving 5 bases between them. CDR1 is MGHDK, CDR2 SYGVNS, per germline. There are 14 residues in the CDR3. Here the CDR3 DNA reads TGTGCCAGCAGTGAATGGGGGAGCAATCAGCCCCAGCATTTT. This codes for CASSEWGSNQPQHF.

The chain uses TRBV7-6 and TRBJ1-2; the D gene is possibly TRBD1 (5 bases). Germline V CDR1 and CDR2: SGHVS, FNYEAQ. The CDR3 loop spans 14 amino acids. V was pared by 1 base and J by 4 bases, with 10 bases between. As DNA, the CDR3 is TGTGCCAGCAGCTTAGAGGTTGGGGCCTATGGCTACACCTTC. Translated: CASSLEVGAYGYTF.

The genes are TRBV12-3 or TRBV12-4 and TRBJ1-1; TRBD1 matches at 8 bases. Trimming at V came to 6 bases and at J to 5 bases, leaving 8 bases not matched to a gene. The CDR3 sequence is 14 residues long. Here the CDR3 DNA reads TGTGCCAGCAGGCAAACAGGGGGTCGGACTGAAGCTTTCTTT. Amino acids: CASRQTGGRTEAFF.

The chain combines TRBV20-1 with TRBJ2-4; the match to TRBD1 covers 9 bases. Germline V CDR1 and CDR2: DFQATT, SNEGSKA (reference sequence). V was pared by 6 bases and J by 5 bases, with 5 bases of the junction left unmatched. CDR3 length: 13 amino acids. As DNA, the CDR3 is TGCAGTGCCACAGGGGGCCACCAAAACATTCAGTACTTC. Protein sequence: CSATGGHQNIQYF.

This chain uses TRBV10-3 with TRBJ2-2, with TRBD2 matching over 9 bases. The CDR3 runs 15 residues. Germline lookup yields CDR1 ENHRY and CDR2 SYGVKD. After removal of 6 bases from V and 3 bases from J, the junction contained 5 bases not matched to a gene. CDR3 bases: TGTGCCATCAGGAAATTAGCGGGAGACACCGGGGAGCTGTTTTTT. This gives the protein CAIRKLAGDTGELFF.

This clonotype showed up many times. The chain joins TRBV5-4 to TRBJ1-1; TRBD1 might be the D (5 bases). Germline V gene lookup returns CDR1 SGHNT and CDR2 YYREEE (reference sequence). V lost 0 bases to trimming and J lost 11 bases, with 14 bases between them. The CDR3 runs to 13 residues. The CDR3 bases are TGTGCCAGCAGCTTGGGGGGGTCCGGCCGGGCTTTCTTT. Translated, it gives CASSLGGSGRAFF.

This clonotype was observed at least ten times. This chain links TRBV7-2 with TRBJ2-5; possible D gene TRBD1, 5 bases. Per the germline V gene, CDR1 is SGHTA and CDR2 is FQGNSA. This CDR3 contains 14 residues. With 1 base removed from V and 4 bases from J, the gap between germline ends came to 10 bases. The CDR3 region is CASSLEPQAETQYF. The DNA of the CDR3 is TGTGCCAGCAGCTTAGAACCACAGGCAGAGACCCAGTACTTC.

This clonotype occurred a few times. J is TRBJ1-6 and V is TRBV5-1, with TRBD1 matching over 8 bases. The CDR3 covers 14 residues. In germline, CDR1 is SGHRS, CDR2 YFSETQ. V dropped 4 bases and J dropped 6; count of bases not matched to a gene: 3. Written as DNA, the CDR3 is TGCGCCAGCAGCGCGGGACAGGCTAATTCACCCCTCCACTTT. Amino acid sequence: CASSAGQANSPLHF.

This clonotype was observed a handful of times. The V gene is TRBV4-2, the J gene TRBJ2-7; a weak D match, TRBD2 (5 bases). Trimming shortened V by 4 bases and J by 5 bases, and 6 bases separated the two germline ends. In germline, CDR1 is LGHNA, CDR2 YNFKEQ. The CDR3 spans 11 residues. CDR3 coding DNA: TGTGCCAGCAGCCGGGGAGACGAGCAGTACTTC. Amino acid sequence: CASSRGDEQYF.

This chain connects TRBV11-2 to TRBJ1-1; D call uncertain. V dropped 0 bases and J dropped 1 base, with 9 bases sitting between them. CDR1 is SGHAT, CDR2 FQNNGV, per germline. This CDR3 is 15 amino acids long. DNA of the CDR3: TGTGCCAGCAGCTTAGAAGGCCCCAGGAACACTGAAGCTTTCTTT. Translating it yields CASSLEGPRNTEAFF.

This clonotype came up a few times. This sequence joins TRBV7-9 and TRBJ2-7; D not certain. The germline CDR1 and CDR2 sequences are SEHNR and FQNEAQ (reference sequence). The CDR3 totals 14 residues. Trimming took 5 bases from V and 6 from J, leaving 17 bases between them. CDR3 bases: TGTGCCAGCAGCCAGTCGGGCTTCTCGGGCGAGCAGTACTTC. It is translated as CASSQSGFSGEQYF.

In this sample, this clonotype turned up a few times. Here the CDR3 DNA reads TGCAGTGCTAGAGGGGGGGTTGGGAACACTGAAGCTTTCTTT. This gives the protein CSARGGVGNTEAFF. The genes are TRBV20-1 and TRBJ1-1, with a possible D match to TRBD1 (5 bases). CDR3 length equals 14 residues. With 1 base removed from V and 1 base from J, the gap between germline ends came to 10 bases. Per germline, CDR1 DFQATT and CDR2 SNEGSKA (reference sequence).

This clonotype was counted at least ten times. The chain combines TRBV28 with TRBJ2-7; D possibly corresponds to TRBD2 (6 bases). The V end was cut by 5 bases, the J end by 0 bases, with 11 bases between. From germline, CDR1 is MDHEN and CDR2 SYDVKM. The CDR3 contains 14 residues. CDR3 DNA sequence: TGTGCCAGCAGTCCGGAGACTAGCTCCTACGAGCAGTACGTC. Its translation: CASSPETSSYEQYV.

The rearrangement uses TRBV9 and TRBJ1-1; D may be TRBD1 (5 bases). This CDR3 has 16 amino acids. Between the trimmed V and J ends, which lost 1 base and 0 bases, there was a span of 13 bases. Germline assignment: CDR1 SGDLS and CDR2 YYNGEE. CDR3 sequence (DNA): TGTGCCAGCAGCGTACGGCCGGGACCCGTGAACACTGAAGCTTTCTTT. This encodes CASSVRPGPVNTEAFF. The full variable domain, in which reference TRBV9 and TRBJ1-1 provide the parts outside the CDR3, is DSGVTQTPKHLITATGQRVTLRCSPRSGDLSVYWYQQSLDQGLQFLIQYYNGEERAKGNILERFSAQQFPDLHSELNLSSLELGDSALYFCASSVRPGPVNTEAFFGQGTRLTVV.

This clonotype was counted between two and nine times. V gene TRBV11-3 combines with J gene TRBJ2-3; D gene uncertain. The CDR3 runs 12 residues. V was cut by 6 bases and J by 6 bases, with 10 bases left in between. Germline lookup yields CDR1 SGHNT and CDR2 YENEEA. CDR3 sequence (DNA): TGTGCCAGCAGTTCCCTGGATGATACGCAGTATTTT. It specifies CASSSLDDTQYF.

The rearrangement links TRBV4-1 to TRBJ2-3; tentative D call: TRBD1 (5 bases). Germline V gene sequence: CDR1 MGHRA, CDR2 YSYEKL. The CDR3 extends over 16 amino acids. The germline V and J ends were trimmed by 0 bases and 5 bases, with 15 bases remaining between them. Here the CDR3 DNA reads TGCGCCAGCAGCCAAGAGGCAGGGCCTAATGTAGATACGCAGTATTTT. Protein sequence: CASSQEAGPNVDTQYF.

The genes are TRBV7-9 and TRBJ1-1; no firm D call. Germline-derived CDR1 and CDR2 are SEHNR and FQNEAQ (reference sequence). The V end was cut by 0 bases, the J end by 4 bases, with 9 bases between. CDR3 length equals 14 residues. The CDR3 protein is CASSLAGRRTEAFF. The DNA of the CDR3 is TGTGCCAGCAGCTTAGCGGGGAGGCGCACTGAAGCTTTCTTT.

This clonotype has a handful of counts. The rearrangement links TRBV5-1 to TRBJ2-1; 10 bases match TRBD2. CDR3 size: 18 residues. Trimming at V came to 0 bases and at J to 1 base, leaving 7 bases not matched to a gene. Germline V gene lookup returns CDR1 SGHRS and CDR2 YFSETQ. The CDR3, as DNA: TGCGCCAGCAGCTTGGTCCAGCGGGGGGGCCGGTCCTACAATGAGCAGTTCTTC. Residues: CASSLVQRGGRSYNEQFF.

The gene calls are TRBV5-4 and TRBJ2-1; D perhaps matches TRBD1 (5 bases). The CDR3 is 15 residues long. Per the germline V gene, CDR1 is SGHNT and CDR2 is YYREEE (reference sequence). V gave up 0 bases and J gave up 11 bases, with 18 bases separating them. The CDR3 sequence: CASSLDLRQGQKQFF. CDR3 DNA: TGTGCCAGCAGCTTGGATCTGCGGCAGGGCCAAAAGCAGTTCTTC.

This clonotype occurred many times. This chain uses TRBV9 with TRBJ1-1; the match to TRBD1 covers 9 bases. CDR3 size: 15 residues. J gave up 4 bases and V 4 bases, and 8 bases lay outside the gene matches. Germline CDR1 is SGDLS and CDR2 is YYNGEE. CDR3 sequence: CASSPEGTGLTEAFF. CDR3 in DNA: TGTGCCAGCAGCCCCGAGGGGACAGGGCTCACTGAAGCTTTCTTT.

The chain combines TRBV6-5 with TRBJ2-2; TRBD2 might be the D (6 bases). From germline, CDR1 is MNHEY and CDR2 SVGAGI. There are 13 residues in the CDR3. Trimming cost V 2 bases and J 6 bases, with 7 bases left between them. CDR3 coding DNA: TGTGCCAGCAGTTACACTAGCTCCGGGGAGCTGTTTTTT. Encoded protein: CASSYTSSGELFF.

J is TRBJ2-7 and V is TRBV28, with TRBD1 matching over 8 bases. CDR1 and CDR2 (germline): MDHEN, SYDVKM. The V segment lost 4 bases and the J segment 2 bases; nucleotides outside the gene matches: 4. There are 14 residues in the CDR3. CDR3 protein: CASSSGQGTYEQYV. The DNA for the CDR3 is TGTGCCAGCAGTTCCGGACAGGGTACCTACGAGCAGTACGTC.

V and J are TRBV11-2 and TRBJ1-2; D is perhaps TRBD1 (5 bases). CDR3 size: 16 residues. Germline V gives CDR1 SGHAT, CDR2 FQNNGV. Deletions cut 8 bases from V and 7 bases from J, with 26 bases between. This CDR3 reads CASRLRRGGIVSGYTF. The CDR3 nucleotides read TGTGCCAGCCGCCTTCGGCGCGGGGGAATCGTCTCTGGCTACACCTTC.

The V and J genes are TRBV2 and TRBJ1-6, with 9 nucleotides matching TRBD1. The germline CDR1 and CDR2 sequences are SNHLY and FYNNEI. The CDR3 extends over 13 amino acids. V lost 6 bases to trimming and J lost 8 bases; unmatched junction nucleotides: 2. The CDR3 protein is CASRGTGYSPLHF. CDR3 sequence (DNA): TGTGCCAGCAGGGGGACAGGGTATTCACCCCTCCACTTT. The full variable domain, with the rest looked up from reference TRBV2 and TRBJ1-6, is EPEVTQTPSHQVTQMGQEVILRCVPISNHLYFYWYRQILGQKVEFLVSFYNNEISEKSEIFDDQFSVERPDGSNFTLKIRSTKLEDSAMYFCASRGTGYSPLHFGNGTRLTVT.

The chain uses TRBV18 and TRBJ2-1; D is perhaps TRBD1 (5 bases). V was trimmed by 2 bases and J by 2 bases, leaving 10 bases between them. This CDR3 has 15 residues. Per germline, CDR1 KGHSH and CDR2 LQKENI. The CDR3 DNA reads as TGTGCCAGCTCACCATCGGCAGGGACCTACAATGAGCAGTTCTTC. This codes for CASSPSAGTYNEQFF.

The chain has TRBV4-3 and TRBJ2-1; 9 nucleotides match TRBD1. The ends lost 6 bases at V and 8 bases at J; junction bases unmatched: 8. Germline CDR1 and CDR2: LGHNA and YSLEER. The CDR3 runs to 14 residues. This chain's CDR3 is CASSQQGASDEQFF. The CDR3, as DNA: TGCGCCAGCAGTCAACAGGGGGCTAGCGATGAGCAGTTCTTC.

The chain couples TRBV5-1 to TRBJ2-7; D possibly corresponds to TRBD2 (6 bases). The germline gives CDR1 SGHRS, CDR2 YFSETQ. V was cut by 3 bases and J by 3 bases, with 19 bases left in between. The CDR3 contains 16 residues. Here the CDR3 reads CASSSDFLAGSYEQYF. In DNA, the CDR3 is TGCGCCAGCAGCTCCGATTTCTTGGCCGGGAGCTACGAGCAGTACTTC.

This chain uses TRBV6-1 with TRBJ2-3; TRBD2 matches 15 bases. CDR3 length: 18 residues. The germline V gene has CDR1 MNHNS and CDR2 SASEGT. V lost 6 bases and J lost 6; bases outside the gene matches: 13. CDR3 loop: CASSDYPGLAGGKDTQYF. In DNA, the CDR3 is TGTGCCAGCAGCGACTACCCGGGACTAGCGGGGGGTAAGGATACGCAGTATTTT.